These 13 T cell receptor beta chains originate from one sample sequenced in a study of T cell responses to AZD1222 COVID-19 vaccine. Assay: immunoSEQ multiplex PCR; the TCRdb copy retains only in-frame clones and omits some. Of roughly 75,000 clones detected, about nine tenths appear once; the ten largest clones hold around 20%. Material: peripheral blood, obtained 28 days after the second AZD1222 dose. The receptor source for this set is an adult who received the AZD1222 COVID-19 vaccine.

This clone was counted between two and nine times. The chain is built from TRBV5-1 and TRBJ2-5; D ambiguous. This CDR3 has 12 residues. Trimming took off 3 bases at V and 4 bases at J, with 7 bases between the two ends. Germline CDR1 reads SGHRS; CDR2 reads YFSETQ. CDR3 region: CASSSDGETQYF. CDR3 in DNA: TGCGCCAGCAGCTCAGACGGAGAGACCCAGTACTTC.

The J gene is TRBJ1-1, the V gene TRBV12-5; 7 nucleotides agree with TRBD1. The germline CDR1 and CDR2 sequences are LGHNT and FRNRAP. V gave up 3 bases and J gave up 6 bases; unmatched junction bases: 19. This CDR3 has 18 amino acids. The CDR3 nucleotides are TGTGCTAGTGGTTTATCCGGGACAGTAAGGTCGGTACAGTCTGAAGCTTTCTTT. This codes for CASGLSGTVRSVQSEAFF.

The chain is built from TRBV6-5 and TRBJ2-7; tentative D call: TRBD1 (6 bases). The V end was cut by 4 bases, the J end by 2 bases, with 15 bases between. The CDR3 consists of 15 residues. The germline gives CDR1 MNHEY, CDR2 SVGAGI. CDR3 region: CASSFGQGTAYEQYF. CDR3 in DNA: TGTGCCAGCAGTTTCGGCCAGGGGACGGCCTACGAGCAGTACTTC.

The chain uses TRBV30 and TRBJ1-6; 7 nucleotides agree with TRBD1. The junction had 3 bases not matched to a gene; V was cut back by 4 bases and J by 6 bases. CDR1 and CDR2 (germline): GTSNPN, SVGIG (reference sequence). The CDR3 loop spans 13 amino acids. The CDR3 DNA follows: TGTGCCTGGACAGGACAGGTTAATTCACCCCTCCACTTT. Translating gives CAWTGQVNSPLHF.

The chain couples TRBV5-8 to TRBJ2-2; no clear D. The germline V and J ends were trimmed by 0 bases and 1 base, with 7 bases remaining between them. Germline-derived CDR1 and CDR2 are SGHTS and YDEGEE. The CDR3 has 15 residues. CDR3 sequence reads: CASSLGTRNTGELFF. The CDR3 DNA is TGTGCCAGCAGCTTGGGGACCAGGAACACCGGGGAGCTGTTTTTT.

The V gene is TRBV5-1, the J gene TRBJ1-4; 8 positions agree with TRBD1. Losses at the gene ends were 4 bases for V and 7 bases for J; bases not matched to a gene: 6. The CDR3 is made up of 14 amino acids. CDR1 is SGHRS, CDR2 YFSETQ, per germline. This CDR3 is CASSIGQGAEKLFF. In nucleotides, the CDR3 is TGCGCCAGCAGCATCGGACAGGGTGCTGAAAAACTGTTTTTT.

The chain links TRBV4-3 to TRBJ1-1; D is uncertain. The V and J ends lost 1 base and 11 bases respectively, with 17 bases between them. Germline-derived CDR1 and CDR2 are LGHNA and YSLEER. The CDR3 totals 14 residues. CDR3 in DNA: TGCGCCAGCAGCCAAGGTTTTTCATCGGGTTTCGCTTTCTTT. This gives the protein CASSQGFSSGFAFF.

V and J are TRBV5-1 and TRBJ2-2; no reliable D call. The CDR3 extends over 14 amino acids. Looked up from germline, CDR1 is SGHRS and CDR2 is YFSETQ. V dropped 4 bases and J dropped 2 bases, with 9 bases sitting between them. The CDR3 protein is CASSPPGNTGELFF. The CDR3, as DNA: TGCGCCAGCAGCCCCCCCGGTAACACCGGGGAGCTGTTTTTT.

The rearrangement links TRBV30 to TRBJ1-2; possibly TRBD1 for D (5 bases). The CDR3 consists of 12 residues. The V end lost 3 bases, the J end lost 8 bases, and 13 bases lay between the germline ends. CDR1 and CDR2 from the germline V gene are GTSNPN and SVGIG (reference sequence). CDR3 sequence (DNA): TGTGCCTGGAGGGCAGGGCTTTACGGCTACACCTTC. It encodes CAWRAGLYGYTF.

The V gene is TRBV2, the J gene TRBJ2-2, with 16 bases matching TRBD2. V lost 6 bases and J lost 4; bases outside the gene matches: 14. Germline lookup yields CDR1 SNHLY and CDR2 FYNNEI. The CDR3 is made up of 20 amino acids. The CDR3 sequence: CASSPPPGLAGGQSTGELFF. The CDR3, as DNA: TGTGCCAGCAGCCCACCTCCGGGACTAGCGGGGGGGCAGAGCACCGGGGAGCTGTTTTTT.

The rearrangement uses TRBV11-2 and TRBJ1-2, with 7 bases that match TRBD1. V was clipped by 6 bases and J by 3 bases; unmatched bases: 1. This CDR3 comprises 12 residues. The germline gives CDR1 SGHAT, CDR2 FQNNGV. The CDR3 region has the DNA TGTGCCAGCAGTCAGGGGGACTATGGCTACACCTTC. Amino acids: CASSQGDYGYTF.

This clone was observed a single time. The chain combines TRBV20-1 with TRBJ1-1; D might be TRBD1 (6 bases). The CDR3 runs to 15 residues. CDR1 and CDR2 from the germline V gene are DFQATT and SNEGSKA (reference sequence). V shed 6 bases and J shed 2 bases, with 19 bases lying between them. In DNA, the CDR3 is TGCAGTGCCAGTCCCCCCAGGACAGTCAACACTGAAGCTTTCTTT. Protein sequence: CSASPPRTVNTEAFF.

The chain uses TRBV6-2 or TRBV6-3 and TRBJ1-2, with TRBD1 matching over 7 bases. Unmatched junction bases numbered 5, after V lost 1 base and J lost 6 bases. CDR3 length: 14 amino acids. Germline V gene data show CDR1 as MNHEY and CDR2 as SVGEGT. In DNA form, the CDR3 reads TGTGCCAGCAGTTACTTCTCTGACAGGGATGGCTACACCTTC. Protein sequence: CASSYFSDRDGYTF.